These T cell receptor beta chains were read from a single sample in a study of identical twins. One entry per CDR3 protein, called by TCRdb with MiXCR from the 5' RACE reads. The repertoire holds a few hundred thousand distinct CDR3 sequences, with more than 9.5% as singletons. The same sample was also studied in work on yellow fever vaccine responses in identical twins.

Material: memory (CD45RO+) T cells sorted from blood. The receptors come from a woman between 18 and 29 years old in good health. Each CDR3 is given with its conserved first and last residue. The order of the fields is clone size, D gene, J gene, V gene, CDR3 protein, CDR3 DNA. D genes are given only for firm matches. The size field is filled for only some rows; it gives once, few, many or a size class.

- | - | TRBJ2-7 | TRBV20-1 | CSPPGTSPWEQYF | TGCAGTCCGCCCGGGACAAGTCCATGGGAGCAGTACTTC
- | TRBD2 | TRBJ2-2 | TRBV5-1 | CASSLYLAGTGELFF | TGCGCCAGCAGCTTGTATCTAGCGGGAACCGGGGAGCTGTTTTTT
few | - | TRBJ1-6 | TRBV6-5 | CASSYGQLNSPLHF | TGTGCCAGCAGTTACGGACAGCTTAATTCACCCCTCCACTTT
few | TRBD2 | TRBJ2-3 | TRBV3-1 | CASSQDGAGGPGDTQYF | TGTGCCAGCAGCCAAGATGGAGCGGGGGGGCCAGGAGATACGCAGTATTTT
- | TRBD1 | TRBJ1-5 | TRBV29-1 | CSVSAGQGLGQHF | TGCAGCGTCAGCGCGGGACAGGGGCTTGGACAGCATTTT
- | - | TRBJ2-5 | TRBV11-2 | CASSLVSKTQYF | TGTGCCAGCAGCTTAGTTTCCAAGACCCAGTACTTC
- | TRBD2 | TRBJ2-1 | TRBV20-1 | CSAHASGGRGGNEQFF | TGCAGTGCGCACGCTAGCGGGGGCAGGGGAGGCAATGAGCAGTTCTTC
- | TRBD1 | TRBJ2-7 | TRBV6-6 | CASSLTSTGVRYF | TGTGCCAGCAGTTTAACGTCGACAGGGGTTCGTTACTTC
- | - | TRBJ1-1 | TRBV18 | CASSPGSVGTEAFF | TGTGCCAGCTCACCAGGGTCGGTAGGCACTGAAGCTTTCTTT
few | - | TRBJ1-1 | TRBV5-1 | CASSFGLNTEAFF | TGCGCCAGCAGCTTCGGTTTGAACACTGAAGCTTTCTTT